This T cell receptor (beta chain) was documented in a study of read filtering for tumor transcriptome and immune sequencing. Study at large: R-ISS stage counts were 8 or 9 for I, about 16 for II, 7 for III. After DNase treatment, RNA was made into whole-transcriptome libraries. Points from the study as a whole: The CD138-negative fraction was mixed bone marrow immune cells, not pure T cells.

Of note for this clonotype: As yet, its antigen is unknown.

Every patient had bone marrow sampled while the disease was active. The library was built from 400 to 500 ng RNA with molecular barcoded adaptors for alpha/delta and beta/gamma chains. TCRdb analysed the reads with MiXCR anew, one entry per CDR3 protein. The repertoire holds about 50,000 distinct CDR3 sequences, approximately 19% seen once, with roughly 37% in the top ten. CDR1 is LGHNA, CDR2 YNFKEQ, per germline. V lost 0 bases and J 1 base, leaving 16 bases between the germline ends. The CDR3 is 18 amino acids. This rearrangement joins TRBV4-2 to TRBJ1-3; no reliable D call. This receptor was obtained from a donor at least 40 years old with multiple myeloma. What was sequenced was a population of CD138-negative cells sorted from bone marrow. The CDR3: CASSQDDRSGFSGNTIYF. The DNA of the CDR3 is TGTGCCAGCAGCCAAGATGATAGGAGCGGGTTTTCTGGAAACACCATATATTTT.